A selection of T cell receptor beta chains follows, all from one sample in a study of blood T cell repertoires in COVID-19. Libraries were prepared by immunoSEQ multiplex PCR; TCRdb keeps only in-frame clonotypes and omits some of them. The sample consists of about 260,000 clones, 75% to 90% of them appearing once. The sample consisted of peripheral blood. Receptors were obtained from a woman between 50 and 59 years old who had recovered from COVID-19. Each CDR3 is given with its conserved first and last residue. D genes are given only for firm matches. Size is omitted from some rows. Given values are once, few, many or a class for expanded clones.

J gene | D gene | clone size | V gene | CDR3 DNA | CDR3 protein
TRBJ2-7 | - | - | TRBV20-1 | TGCAGTGCTAGTAGCCCTAGAGTTCCCTCCTACGAGCAGTACTTC | CSASSPRVPSYEQYF
TRBJ1-2 | - | - | TRBV6-2/TRBV6-3 | TGTGCCAGCAGTTACTCGAGGACGGCGGGGTACACCTTC | CASSYSRTAGYTF
TRBJ1-5 | TRBD1 | - | TRBV28 | TGTGCCAGCCTTGACAGGGTCAATCAGCCCCAGCATTTT | CASLDRVNQPQHF
TRBJ1-2 | TRBD1 | - | TRBV7-6 | TGTGCCAGCAGCCCCCATCCAGGACAGGAAGATGGCTACACCTTC | CASSPHPGQEDGYTF
TRBJ2-2 | TRBD1 | - | TRBV19 | TGTGCCAGTAGTCACCGGACAGGGGGTTCAGGGGAGCTGTTTTTT | CASSHRTGGSGELFF
TRBJ1-5 | - | - | TRBV7-9 | TGTGCCAGCAGCTTAGGCGGGGGGGAGGATCAGCCCCAGCATTTT | CASSLGGGEDQPQHF
TRBJ1-5 | TRBD1 | many | TRBV2 | TGTGCCAGCAGGGTAACCAGGGGGATAAAGCATTTT | CASRVTRGIKHF
TRBJ1-1 | TRBD1 | - | TRBV3-1/TRBV3-2 | TGTGCCAGCAGCCAAGAGGGACAGAACACGGGAACAGCTTTCTTT | CASSQEGQNTGTAFF
TRBJ2-5 | - | - | TRBV7-2 | TGTGCCAGCAGCTCGGGAGCTAGTCGAGAGACCCAGTACTTC | CASSSGASRETQYF
TRBJ1-2 | - | - | TRBV5-1 | TGCGCCAGCGGCCCGGGACAAGGGATCTACACCTTC | CASGPGQGIYTF
TRBJ2-7 | TRBD1 | once | TRBV7-9 | TGTGCCAGCAGCCGGGACAGCATCTGGCAGTACTTC | CASSRDSIWQYF
TRBJ2-5 | - | - | TRBV5-5 | TGTGCCAGCAGCCGAACCGTAGGGAGTGGCGAGACCCAGTACTTC | CASSRTVGSGETQYF
TRBJ1-3 | - | - | TRBV2 | TGTGCCAGCAGCCCGGACAGCAGAAACACCATATATTTT | CASSPDSRNTIYF
TRBJ1-1 | - | - | TRBV9 | TGTGCCAGCAGCGTAGTACAGGGCTCCACTGAAGCTTTCTTT | CASSVVQGSTEAFF
TRBJ1-2 | - | - | TRBV2 | TGTGCCAGCAGCGCCCGAAGGGGTAGCTATGGCTACACCTTC | CASSARRGSYGYTF
TRBJ1-5 | TRBD1 | - | TRBV6-5 | TGTGCCAGCAGGACAGGGGGGCAATCAGCCCCGCAGCATTTT | CASRTGGQSAPQHF
TRBJ1-4 | - | - | TRBV6-1 | TGTGCCAGCAGTGAAGTTATGTCCGAAAAACTGTTTTTT | CASSEVMSEKLFF
TRBJ2-1 | TRBD2 | - | TRBV7-2 | TGTGCCAGCAGCTTAGCGGGCGGGGGGAACTACAATGAGCAGTTCTTC | CASSLAGGGNYNEQFF
TRBJ2-1 | TRBD2 | - | TRBV4-3 | TGCGCCAGCAGCCAAGTGCGCAACCTAGCGGGAGTATACAATGAGCAGTTCTTC | CASSQVRNLAGVYNEQFF
TRBJ1-5 | - | - | TRBV2 | TGTGCCAGCAGTCATCAAGGGGTCAGGGCCACTAATCAGCCCCAGCATTTT | CASSHQGVRATNQPQHF
TRBJ1-1 | - | - | TRBV28 | TGTGCCACCAGCGGGGGGGCAACCCGCATGAACACTGAAGCTTTCTTT | CATSGGATRMNTEAFF
TRBJ1-4 | TRBD1 | - | TRBV5-6 | TGTGCCAGCAGCTTGTCCCGGGACAGGGAGGAAAAACTGTTTTTT | CASSLSRDREEKLFF
TRBJ2-1 | - | - | TRBV6-2/TRBV6-3 | TGTGCCAGCAGTGGAAATATAGCTGGTAATGAGCAGTTCTTC | CASSGNIAGNEQFF
TRBJ2-3 | - | - | TRBV7-5 | TGTGCCAGAAGCCTAGGTCGTACAGATACGCAGTATTTT | CARSLGRTDTQYF
TRBJ2-2 | - | - | TRBV5-5 | TGTGCCAGCAGCTTGGAAACTACAACTCTGAGTCTGGCCACCGGGGAGCTGTTTTTT | CASSLETTTLSLATGELFF
TRBJ1-2 | - | - | TRBV30 | TGTGCCTGGAGTTCTTACAGGGCCTATGGCTACACCTTC | CAWSSYRAYGYTF
TRBJ2-5 | - | - | TRBV6-2/TRBV6-3 | TGTGCCAGCAGTGCGGGGCCCAAAGAGACCCAGTACTTC | CASSAGPKETQYF
TRBJ1-2 | TRBD1 | once | TRBV4-1 | TGCGCCAGCAGCCTACGGACAGGTCGGGATGGCTACACCTTC | CASSLRTGRDGYTF
TRBJ1-2 | TRBD1 | - | TRBV27 | TGTGCCAGCAGTTTAAACCGGGACAGCCACGGCTACACCTTC | CASSLNRDSHGYTF
TRBJ2-1 | TRBD1 | many | TRBV9 | TGTGCCAGCAGCCAGGGACAGGGGACCTACAATGAGCAGTTCTTC | CASSQGQGTYNEQFF
TRBJ2-7 | TRBD1 | - | TRBV2 | TGTGCCAGCAGCCCTACAGGGGTCGAGCAGTACTTC | CASSPTGVEQYF
TRBJ1-2 | - | - | TRBV7-2 | TGTGCCAGCAGCTTAGGTCAGGGTTCGGTACAAGCTAACTATGGCTACACCTTC | CASSLGQGSVQANYGYTF